This TCR beta chain came from a study of T cell repertoires in cytomegalovirus infection. TCRdb itself ran the reads through MiXCR, one entry per CDR3 protein. In the table there are roughly 140,000 distinct CDR3 sequences, 20% to 25% of which are singletons. CDR3 length: 13 amino acids. The germline CDR1 and CDR2 sequences are MGHRA and YSYEKL. V gave up 4 bases and J gave up 4 bases, with 11 bases separating them. The sequencing sample was made of PBMCs. The genes are TRBV4-1 and TRBJ2-7; D is uncertain. This TCR derives from a human donor in good health (CMV status not recorded). Some clones in this sample may be carry-over from other donors' samples. The CDR3 DNA reads as TGCGCCAGCAGCCGGGCGGAAGGGTACGAGCAGTACTTC. Residues: CASSRAEGYEQYF.